This T cell receptor (beta chain) came from a study of blood T cell repertoires in COVID-19. Study context: Both acute and convalescent COVID-19 samples were obtained from the United States, Italy and Spain. Sample material is recorded as cDNA or gDNA derived from T cells, B-cell-depleted T cells, or PBMCs.

This CDR3 is built from 11 residues. The germline gives CDR1 DFQATT, CDR2 SNEGSKA (reference sequence). V was shortened by 5 bases and J by 4 bases, with 9 bases between the two germline ends. Under the authors' procedure: Using reference gene primer amplification, nucleated cell counts were estimated. Sequencing was performed with immunoSEQ multiplex PCR; in TCRdb, only in-frame clones are kept and a portion is missing. V and J calls plus clone size are reproduced from that table; the DNA served to infer D and trimming. The table includes 40,000 to 60,000 clones, approximately 86% detected once. V is TRBV20-1 and J is TRBJ2-7, with a tentative D call TRBD1 (6 bases). Material: peripheral blood. The origin of this receptor is a human donor in a cohort sampled during active COVID-19. This chain's CDR3 is CSAHRAYEQYF. The CDR3 DNA reads TGCAGTGCTCACAGGGCTTACGAGCAGTACTTC.